The 30 T cell receptor beta chains in this list originate from one sample, sequenced in a study of cytomegalovirus exposure and HLA in healthy donors. Sequencing was performed with immunoSEQ multiplex PCR; in TCRdb, only in-frame clones are kept and a portion is missing. Among roughly 90,000 clones listed, around 85% were seen once. Specimen: PBMCs. These receptor sequences come from a man aged 18 to 30 in good health and CMV-seropositive.

CDR3 DNA sequence: TGTGCCAGCAGCGTAGGACAGGGGCGAACCTACGAGCAGTACTTC. The encoded protein is CASSVGQGRTYEQYF. The chain employs TRBV9 and TRBJ2-7; 8 positions agree with TRBD1. The CDR3 totals 15 residues. The germline V gene encodes CDR1 SGDLS and CDR2 YYNGEE. After removal of 0 bases from V and 2 bases from J, the junction contained 4 bases not matched to a gene.

The chain carries TRBV2 and TRBJ1-1; 7 bases align to TRBD1. J lost 5 bases, V lost 4 bases, and 7 bases had no gene match. The CDR3 is made up of 14 amino acids. Germline V lookup: CDR1 SNHLY, CDR2 FYNNEI. CDR3 sequence: CASSAQGFKTEAFF. As DNA, the CDR3 is TGTGCCAGCAGTGCACAGGGGTTTAAAACTGAAGCTTTCTTT.

J is TRBJ1-5 and V is TRBV4-1; a possible D gene is TRBD1 (5 bases). From germline, CDR1 is MGHRA and CDR2 YSYEKL. Trimming removed 0 bases from V and 0 bases from J, with 15 bases in between. This CDR3 has 18 residues. The CDR3: CASSQDQVDSYSNQPQHF. CDR3 DNA sequence: TGCGCCAGCAGCCAAGATCAGGTCGACAGCTATAGCAATCAGCCCCAGCATTTT.

The rearrangement uses TRBV15 and TRBJ1-1; 8 bases are shared with TRBD1. The length of the CDR3 is 13 residues. Germline loops: CDR1 LNHNV, CDR2 YYDKDF (reference sequence). J gave up 6 bases and V 5 bases, and 5 bases lay outside the gene matches. The DNA of the CDR3 is TGTGCCACCAGCGTACCACAGGGGGCTGAAGCTTTCTTT. This gives the protein CATSVPQGAEAFF.

The chain recombines TRBV30 with TRBJ1-1; the match to TRBD1 covers 8 bases. CDR1 is GTSNPN and CDR2 is SVGIG in the germline V gene (reference sequence). The CDR3 is 13 amino acids. V trimming: 7 bases; J trimming: 3 bases; junction bases outside the gene matches: 7. CDR3 residues: CASSQGGYTEAFF. The DNA for the CDR3 is TGTGCCTCCTCACAGGGGGGGTACACTGAAGCTTTCTTT.

The chain is built from TRBV9 and TRBJ2-7; TRBD2 aligns across 7 bases. CDR1 is SGDLS, CDR2 YYNGEE, per germline. The CDR3 contains 13 residues. Unmatched junction bases numbered 4, after V lost 0 bases and J lost 7 bases. DNA for the CDR3: TGTGCCAGCAGCGTAGGGGGGGGTACGGAGCAGTACTTC. Translated: CASSVGGGTEQYF.

This sequence joins TRBV28 and TRBJ1-4, with a possible D match to TRBD1 (6 bases). The V gene's germline CDR1 is MDHEN and CDR2 SYDVKM. Trimming took off 10 bases at V and 4 bases at J, with 13 bases between the two ends. The CDR3 contains 13 residues. The CDR3 DNA reads as TGTGCCACCGACACAGGGATTAATGAAAAACTGTTTTTT. Protein sequence: CATDTGINEKLFF. The complete variable domain, with remaining parts taken from reference TRBV28 and TRBJ1-4, reads DVKVTQSSRYLVKRTGEKVFLECVQDMDHENMFWYRQDPGLGLRLIYFSYDVKMKEKGDIPEGYSVSREKKERFSLILESASTNQTSMYLCATDTGINEKLFFGSGTQLSVL.

The J gene is TRBJ2-7, the V gene TRBV19; tentatively, D is TRBD2 (6 bases). The CDR3 runs 13 residues. Germline lookup yields CDR1 LNHDA and CDR2 SQIVND (reference sequence). Between the trimmed V and J ends, which lost 5 bases and 2 bases, there was a span of 10 bases. CDR3 loop: CASSPRRAYEQYF. The CDR3 DNA is TGTGCCAGTAGTCCCCGGAGGGCCTACGAGCAGTACTTC.

This clone was recorded many times. The chain uses TRBV30 and TRBJ2-1; 7 bases are a match to TRBD2. Germline V CDR1 and CDR2: GTSNPN, SVGIG (reference sequence). V shed 0 bases, J shed 10 bases, and the junction held 9 bases outside the gene matches. The CDR3 totals 14 residues. CDR3 nucleotides: TGTGCCTGGAGTGTAAACTCCATAGCGGGCGAGCAGTTCTTC. Residues: CAWSVNSIAGEQFF.

This sequence joins TRBV5-4 and TRBJ2-7, with 7 bases aligning to TRBD1. The J segment lost 4 bases and the V segment lost 3 bases, leaving 16 bases of the junction unmatched. From germline, CDR1 is SGHNT and CDR2 YYREEE (reference sequence). CDR3 length: 17 residues. In nucleotides, the CDR3 is TGTGCCAGCAGCTCTGGAAGCACAGGGGATTGGGGATACGAGCAGTACTTC. This codes for CASSSGSTGDWGYEQYF. Together with reference TRBV5-4 and TRBJ2-7, the CDR3 gives the full variable domain: ETGVTQSPTHLIKTRGQQVTLRCSSQSGHNTVSWYQQALGQGPQFIFQYYREEENGRGNFPPRFSGLQFPNYSSELNVNALELDDSALYLCASSSGSTGDWGYEQYFGPGTRLTVT.

This chain links TRBV28 with TRBJ1-1, with a possible D match to TRBD1 (5 bases). Germline V gene lookup returns CDR1 MDHEN and CDR2 SYDVKM. Trimming removed 3 bases at V and 4 bases at J, with 12 bases between. The CDR3 runs 14 residues. CDR3 DNA: TGTGCCAGCAGTTTGGCAGGGTTTGGCACTGAAGCTTTCTTT. This translates into CASSLAGFGTEAFF.

The chain is built from TRBV7-3 and TRBJ2-3; 7 bases agree with TRBD2. Trimming at V came to 4 bases and at J to 1 base, leaving 5 bases not matched to a gene. Looked up from germline, CDR1 is SGHTA and CDR2 is FQGTGA. This CDR3 spans 15 amino acids. CDR3 coding DNA: TGTGCCAGCAGCTCCCCGGGGGGTGGCACAGATACGCAGTATTTT. It yields the protein CASSSPGGGTDTQYF.

J is TRBJ2-5 and V is TRBV30; the match to TRBD2 covers 11 bases. Germline V gives CDR1 GTSNPN, CDR2 SVGIG (reference sequence). This CDR3 spans 15 amino acids. The V and J ends lost 4 bases and 1 base, in that order; junction bases with no gene match: 5. The CDR3 here is CAWNTGTSGQETQYF. The DNA for the CDR3 is TGTGCCTGGAATACCGGGACTAGCGGCCAAGAGACCCAGTACTTC.

This chain uses TRBV29-1 with TRBJ2-2; TRBD1 agrees at 7 bases. The ends lost 6 bases at V and 3 bases at J; junction bases unmatched: 4. Germline-derived CDR1 and CDR2 are SQVTM and ANQGSEA. CDR3 length: 13 residues. The CDR3 protein is CSVTGDDTGELFF. In DNA, the CDR3 is TGCAGCGTCACAGGGGATGACACCGGGGAGCTGTTTTTT.

The chain has TRBV27 and TRBJ1-3; 7 bases line up with TRBD1. CDR1 and CDR2 from the germline V gene are MNHEY and SMNVEV (reference sequence). V was clipped by 5 bases and J by 4 bases; unmatched bases: 8. The CDR3 loop spans 15 amino acids. This CDR3 is CASSLQGLRGNTIYF. The CDR3 DNA sequence: TGTGCCAGCAGTCTACAGGGGCTGAGAGGAAACACCATATATTTT.

This chain uses TRBV7-3 with TRBJ2-2; D unresolved. The CDR3 length is 16 residues. Germline V gene data show CDR1 as SGHTA and CDR2 as FQGTGA. V gave up 7 bases and J gave up 0 bases, with 15 bases separating them. CDR3: CASTLQQSSNTGELFF. CDR3 sequence (DNA): TGTGCCAGCACCCTCCAACAGTCGTCGAACACCGGGGAGCTGTTTTTT.

The sample holds one count of this clone. The chain links TRBV13 to TRBJ1-5; TRBD1 is a possible D gene (6 bases). Germline CDR1 reads PRHDT; CDR2 reads FYEKMQ (reference sequence). The CDR3 runs to 13 residues. V lost 4 bases and J 9 bases, leaving 13 bases between the germline ends. As DNA, the CDR3 is TGTGCCAGCAGCTCGGGGGGGCTTCGGCCCCAGCATTTT. This codes for CASSSGGLRPQHF.

This clone was counted only a few times. The rearrangement joins TRBV5-1 to TRBJ2-2, with D maybe TRBD1 (5 bases). The V end was cut by 4 bases, the J end by 6 bases, with 13 bases between. This CDR3 is 14 amino acids long. Germline V lookup: CDR1 SGHRS, CDR2 YFSETQ. CDR3 sequence reads: CASSGARLAGELFF. Here the CDR3 DNA reads TGCGCCAGCAGCGGGGCCAGGTTGGCCGGGGAGCTGTTTTTT.

The gene calls are TRBV27 and TRBJ2-2; D might be TRBD2 (5 bases). V lost 8 bases, J lost 2 bases, and 15 bases lay in between. The CDR3 has 15 residues. Germline values: CDR1 MNHEY, CDR2 SMNVEV (reference sequence). CDR3: CASGPHGVNTGELFF. CDR3 DNA sequence: TGTGCCAGCGGTCCTCACGGGGTTAACACCGGGGAGCTGTTTTTT.

The count of this clone is one. The chain combines TRBV14 with TRBJ2-3; D not certain. CDR1 and CDR2 (germline): SGHDN, FVKESK. Trimming stripped 2 bases from V and 7 bases from J, with 4 bases between. This CDR3 is 11 amino acids long. The DNA for the CDR3 is TGTGCCAGCAGCCAACTTTATACGCAGTATTTT. Amino acids: CASSQLYTQYF. Combining the CDR3 with reference TRBV14 and TRBJ2-3 gives the whole variable domain EAGVTQFPSHSVIEKGQTVTLRCDPISGHDNLYWYRRVMGKEIKFLLHFVKESKQDESGMPNNRFLAERTGGTYSTLKVQPAELEDSGVYFCASSQLYTQYFGPGTRLTVL.

V and J are TRBV10-3 and TRBJ2-3, with TRBD2 identical over 14 bases. V shed 2 bases, J shed 6 bases, and the junction held 7 bases outside the gene matches. CDR1 ENHRY and CDR2 SYGVKD come from the germline V gene. The CDR3 runs to 17 residues. The DNA of the CDR3 is TGTGCCATCAGTGAGACCCGACTAGCGGGAGGGCCGGATACGCAGTATTTT. Its translation is CAISETRLAGGPDTQYF.

The chain has TRBV2 and TRBJ2-1; 7 bases are a match to TRBD1. This CDR3 region has 14 residues. With V trimmed by 1 base and J by 9 bases, 6 bases remained unmatched. CDR1 and CDR2 (germline): SNHLY, FYNNEI. In nucleotides, the CDR3 is TGTGCCAGCAGTGAAGGTCAGGGGGAGAGTGAGCAGTTCTTC. Protein product: CASSEGQGESEQFF.

The chain has TRBV10-2 and TRBJ2-6; 10 positions agree with TRBD2. CDR3 length equals 16 residues. Trimming removed 4 bases from V and 0 bases from J; junction bases left unmatched: 0. The V gene's germline CDR1 is WSHSY and CDR2 SAAADI. CDR3 sequence: CASSVAGGSGANVLTF. The CDR3 DNA sequence: TGCGCCAGCAGTGTAGCGGGAGGCTCTGGGGCCAACGTCCTGACTTTC.

The J gene is TRBJ2-1, the V gene TRBV27, with unresolved D. V lost 4 bases and J lost 4, with 11 bases in between. Germline CDR1 reads MNHEY; CDR2 reads SMNVEV (reference sequence). This CDR3 spans 14 amino acids. CDR3 sequence reads: CASSSGGRYNEQFF. CDR3 nucleotides: TGTGCCAGCAGTTCTGGCGGAAGATACAATGAGCAGTTCTTC.

This clone was seen a handful of times. The rearrangement uses TRBV5-1 and TRBJ2-5; 8 bases align to TRBD1. Germline-derived CDR1 and CDR2 are SGHRS and YFSETQ. J lost 8 bases, V lost 4 bases, and 19 bases had no gene match. The CDR3 is 17 residues long. Here the CDR3 reads CASSPTGAFGLGDTQYF. The CDR3 DNA reads as TGCGCCAGCAGCCCGACAGGGGCCTTTGGGTTGGGGGATACCCAGTACTTC.

This chain links TRBV5-1 with TRBJ2-5; D might be TRBD1 (5 bases). V was shortened by 0 bases and J by 1 base, with 10 bases between the two germline ends. CDR3 length equals 15 residues. CDR1 and CDR2 (germline): SGHRS, YFSETQ. DNA for the CDR3: TGCGCCAGCAGCTTGGAAGGGGCCGCCCAAGAGACCCAGTACTTC. The encoded protein is CASSLEGAAQETQYF.

The V gene is TRBV2, the J gene TRBJ1-3; 7 bases agree with TRBD1. V was clipped by 6 bases and J by 0 bases; unmatched bases: 8. The CDR3 spans 16 residues. The germline V gene encodes CDR1 SNHLY and CDR2 FYNNEI. CDR3 coding DNA: TGTGCCAGCAGCGCGGGACAGCCTTTCTCTGGAAACACCATATATTTT. It yields the protein CASSAGQPFSGNTIYF.

The V and J genes are TRBV5-1 and TRBJ2-2; TRBD1 agrees at 8 bases. The germline V gene encodes CDR1 SGHRS and CDR2 YFSETQ. J was trimmed by 0 bases and V by 4 bases; bases with no gene match: 8. CDR3 length equals 17 residues. CDR3 amino acids: CASSPGTGASNTGELFF. The DNA for the CDR3 is TGCGCCAGCAGCCCCGGGACAGGCGCCTCGAACACCGGGGAGCTGTTTTTT.

In DNA, the CDR3 is TGTGCCAGCAGTTACGATAGTGTCTCAGATACGCAGTATTTT. Translation: CASSYDSVSDTQYF. V gene TRBV6-5 combines with J gene TRBJ2-3, with unresolved D. V gave up 2 bases and J gave up 4 bases, with 10 bases separating them. Germline CDR1 and CDR2: MNHEY and SVGAGI. There are 14 residues in the CDR3.

V and J are TRBV5-6 and TRBJ1-4; D possibly corresponds to TRBD1 (6 bases). Germline V lookup: CDR1 SGHDT, CDR2 YYEEEE. V was trimmed by 3 bases and J by 5 bases, leaving 17 bases between them. The CDR3 length is 16 residues. The CDR3 loop reads CASSSRTGWGNEKLFF. Written as DNA, the CDR3 is TGTGCCAGCAGCTCTCGAACAGGGTGGGGCAATGAAAAACTGTTTTTT.